This T cell receptor (beta chain) emerged from a study of cytomegalovirus exposure and HLA in healthy donors. About this clone itself: Mismatch with germline at one junction end may stem from a read error.

The CDR3 consists of 14 residues. The germline V gene has CDR1 LNHDA and CDR2 SQIVND (reference sequence). The PCR employed 60 Vbeta primers together with 13 Jbeta primers. The assay was immunoSEQ multiplex PCR, and TCRdb's table has in-frame clones only and misses some. The data contain some 150,000 clones, around 72% of them singletons. The chain employs TRBV19 and TRBJ1-5; 8 bases fit TRBD1. This receptor was taken from a man in his forties in good health and CMV-seronegative. Sequenced: PBMCs. The CDR3: CASSNRGSNQPQNF. The CDR3 region has the DNA TGTGCCAGTAGTAACAGGGGGAGCAATCAGCCCCAGAATTTT.